The clone carrying this T cell receptor (beta chain) was counted a few times. These data originate in a study of blood T cell repertoires in COVID-19. Repertoires were generated with immunoSEQ multiplex PCR, while TCRdb's copy carries only in-frame clones and drops some. This sample has 200,000 to 250,000 clones, with about 90% found just once. The sequenced sample consisted of PBMCs or T cells enriched from blood (not recorded which). The sequence was obtained from a man younger than 45 who had recovered from COVID-19.

The chain's CDR3 is CASSQAGANEQYF. In DNA form, the CDR3 reads TGTGCCAGCAGCCAAGCTGGGGCTAACGAGCAGTACTTC. This chain links TRBV3-1 (or the pseudogene TRBV3-2) with TRBJ2-7; tentative D call: TRBD1 (5 bases). Germline V gene data show CDR1 as LGHDT and CDR2 as YNNKEL (reference sequence). The V end lost 1 base, the J end lost 5 bases, and 9 bases lay between the germline ends. The CDR3 has 13 amino acids.